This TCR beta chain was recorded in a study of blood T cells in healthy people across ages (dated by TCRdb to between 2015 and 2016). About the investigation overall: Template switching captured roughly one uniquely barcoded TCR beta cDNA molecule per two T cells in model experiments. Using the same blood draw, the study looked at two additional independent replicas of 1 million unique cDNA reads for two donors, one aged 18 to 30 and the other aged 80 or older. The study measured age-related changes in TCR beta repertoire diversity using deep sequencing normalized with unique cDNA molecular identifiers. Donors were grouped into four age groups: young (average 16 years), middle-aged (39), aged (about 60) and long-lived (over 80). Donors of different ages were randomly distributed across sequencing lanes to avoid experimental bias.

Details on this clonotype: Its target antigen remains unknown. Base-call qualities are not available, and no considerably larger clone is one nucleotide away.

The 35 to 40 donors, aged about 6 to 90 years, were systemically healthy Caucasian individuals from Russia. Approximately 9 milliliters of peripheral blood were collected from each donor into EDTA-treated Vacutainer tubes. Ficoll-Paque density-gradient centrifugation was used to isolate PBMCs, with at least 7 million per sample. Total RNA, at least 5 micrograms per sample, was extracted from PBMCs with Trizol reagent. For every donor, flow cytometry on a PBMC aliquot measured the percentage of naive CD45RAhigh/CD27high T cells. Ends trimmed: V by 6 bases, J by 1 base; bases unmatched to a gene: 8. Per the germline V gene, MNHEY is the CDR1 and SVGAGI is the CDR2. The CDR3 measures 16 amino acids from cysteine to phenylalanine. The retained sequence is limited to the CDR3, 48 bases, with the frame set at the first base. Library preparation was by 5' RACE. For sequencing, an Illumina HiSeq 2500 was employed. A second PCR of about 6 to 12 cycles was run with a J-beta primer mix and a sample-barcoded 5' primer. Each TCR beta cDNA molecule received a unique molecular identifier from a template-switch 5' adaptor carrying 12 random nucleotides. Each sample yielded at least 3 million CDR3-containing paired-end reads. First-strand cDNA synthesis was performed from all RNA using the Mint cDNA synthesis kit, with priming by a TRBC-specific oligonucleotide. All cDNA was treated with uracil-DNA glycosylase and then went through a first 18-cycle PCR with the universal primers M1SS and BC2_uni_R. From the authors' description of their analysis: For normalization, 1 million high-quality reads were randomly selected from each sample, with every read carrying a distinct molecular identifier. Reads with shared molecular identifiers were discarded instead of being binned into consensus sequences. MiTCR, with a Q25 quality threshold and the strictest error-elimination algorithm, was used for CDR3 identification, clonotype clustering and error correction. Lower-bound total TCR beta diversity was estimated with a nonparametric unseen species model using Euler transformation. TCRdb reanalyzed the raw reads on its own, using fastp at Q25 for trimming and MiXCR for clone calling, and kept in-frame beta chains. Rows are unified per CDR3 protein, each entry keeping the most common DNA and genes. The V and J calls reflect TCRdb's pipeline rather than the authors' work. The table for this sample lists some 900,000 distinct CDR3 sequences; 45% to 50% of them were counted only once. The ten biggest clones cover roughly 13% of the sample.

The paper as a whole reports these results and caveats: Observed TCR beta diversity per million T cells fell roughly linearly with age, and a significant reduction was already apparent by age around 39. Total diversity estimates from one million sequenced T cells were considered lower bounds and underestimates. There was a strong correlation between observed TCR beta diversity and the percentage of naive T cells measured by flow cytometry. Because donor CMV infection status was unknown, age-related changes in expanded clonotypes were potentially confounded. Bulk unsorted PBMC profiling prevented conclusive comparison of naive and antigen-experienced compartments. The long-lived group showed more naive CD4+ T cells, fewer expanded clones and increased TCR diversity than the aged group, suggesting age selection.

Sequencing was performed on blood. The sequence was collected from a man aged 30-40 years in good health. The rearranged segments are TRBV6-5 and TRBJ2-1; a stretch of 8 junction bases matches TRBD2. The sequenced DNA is TGTGCCAGCAGGACCGGGACTAGTCGGTCCTACAATGAGCAGTTCTTC. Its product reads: CASRTGTSRSYNEQFF.